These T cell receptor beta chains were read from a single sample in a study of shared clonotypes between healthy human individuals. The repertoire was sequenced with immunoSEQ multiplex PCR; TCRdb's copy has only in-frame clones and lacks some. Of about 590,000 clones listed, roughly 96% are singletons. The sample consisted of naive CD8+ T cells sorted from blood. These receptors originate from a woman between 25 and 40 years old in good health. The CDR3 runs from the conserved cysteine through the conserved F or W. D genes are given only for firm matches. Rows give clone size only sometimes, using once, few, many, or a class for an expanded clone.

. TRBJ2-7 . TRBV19 TGTGCCAGTAGTCCGCGGGACCAACACTACGAGCAGTACTTC CASSPRDQHYEQYF
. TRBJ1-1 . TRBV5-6 TGTGCCAGCAGGATAAGAAACATGAACACTGAAGCTTTCTTT CASRIRNMNTEAFF
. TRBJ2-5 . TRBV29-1 TGCAGCTTTTTCGGGTCCGAAAACACCCAGTACTTC CSFFGSENTQYF
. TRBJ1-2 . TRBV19 TGTGCCAGTAGTATAGAGGCCAGCTACTATGGCTACACCTTC CASSIEASYYGYTF
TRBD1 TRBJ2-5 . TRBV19 TGTGCCAGTAGCTACACAGGGGGCGAGGAGACCCAGTACTTC CASSYTGGEETQYF
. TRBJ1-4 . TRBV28 TGTGCCAGCAGTTTAACAGTCGGTGAAAAACTGTTTTTT CASSLTVGEKLFF
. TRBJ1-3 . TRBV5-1 TGCGCCAGCAGCTTCGACGGGTACTCTGGAAACACCATATATTTT CASSFDGYSGNTIYF
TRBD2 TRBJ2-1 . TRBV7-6 TGTGCCAGCAGCTTAGTTGATCGGCGGACTAGCGGGAGCAATGAGCAGTTCTTC CASSLVDRRTSGSNEQFF
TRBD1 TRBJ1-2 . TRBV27 TGTGCCAGCAGAACGACAGGGGATGGCTACACCTTC CASRTTGDGYTF
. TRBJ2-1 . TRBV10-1 TGCGCCAGCAGTGAGAGGGGTTTGGCGGGGGCCCCTTTCTACAATGAGCAGTTCTTC CASSERGLAGAPFYNEQFF
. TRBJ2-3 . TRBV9 TGTGCCAGCAGCGTAGGTCCAGCCTCAATCACAGATACGCAGTATTTT CASSVGPASITDTQYF
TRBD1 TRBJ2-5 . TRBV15 TGTGCCACCAGACCCCAGGGGGAGTACCAAGAGACCCAGTACTTC CATRPQGEYQETQYF
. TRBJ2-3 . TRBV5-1 TGCGCCAGCAGCTTGTATGGCGGACACACAGATACGCAGTATTTT CASSLYGGHTDTQYF
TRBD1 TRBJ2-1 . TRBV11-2 TGTGCCAGCAGCTTAGGTACTTGGACAGGCGAGTTCTTC CASSLGTWTGEFF
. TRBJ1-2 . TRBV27 TGTGCCAGCAGTTTATCGGCTCGGGGAACCTATGGCTACACCTTC CASSLSARGTYGYTF
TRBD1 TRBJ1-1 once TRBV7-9 TGTGCCAGCAGCTTACCCCTCTCCAGGGGGCACACTGAAGCTTTCTTT CASSLPLSRGHTEAFF
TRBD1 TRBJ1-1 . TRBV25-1 TGTGCCAGCAGTGACGGACAGGGACTAGGGGACACTGAAGCTTTCTTT CASSDGQGLGDTEAFF
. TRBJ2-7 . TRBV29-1 TGCAGCGTTCTGCCAGGCGAGACCTACGAGCAGTACTTC CSVLPGETYEQYF
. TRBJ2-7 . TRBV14 TGTGCCAGCAGCCAAGTGGCAGACTCAGCCTACGAGCAGTACTTC CASSQVADSAYEQYF
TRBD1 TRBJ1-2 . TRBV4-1 TGCGCCAGCAGCCACGTTGGAAGGACGGCGTCAGGGGGTCGCTATGGCTACACCTTC CASSHVGRTASGGRYGYTF
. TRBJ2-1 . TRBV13 TGTGCCAGCAGCTCCCACACGGGGGCCCCGGGCTACAATGAGCAGTTCTTC CASSSHTGAPGYNEQFF
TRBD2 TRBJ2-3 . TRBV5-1 TGCGCCAGCAGCCAGACTAGCTTCCGCACAGATACGCAGTATTTT CASSQTSFRTDTQYF
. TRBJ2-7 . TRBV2 TGTGCCAGCTTCGAAAGTCCGGATCTTACCTACGAGCAGTACTTC CASFESPDLTYEQYF
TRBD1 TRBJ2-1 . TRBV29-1 TGCAGCGTCGCCGGGACAGCATACAATGAGCAGTTCTTC CSVAGTAYNEQFF
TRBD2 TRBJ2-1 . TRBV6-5 TGTGCCAGCAGTTACTCGGGAGGGGTGGAGCAGTTCTTC CASSYSGGVEQFF
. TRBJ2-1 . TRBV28 TGTGCCAGCAGTTTCAGCGAATACTCCTACAATGAGCAGTTCTTC CASSFSEYSYNEQFF
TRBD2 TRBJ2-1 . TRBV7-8 TGTGCCAGCAGCTCCCGCCGACTAGCGGGAGGAGATGAGCAGTTCTTC CASSSRRLAGGDEQFF
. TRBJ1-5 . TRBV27 TGTGCCAGCGATAATAAAGGAACTAATCAGCCCCAGCATTTT CASDNKGTNQPQHF
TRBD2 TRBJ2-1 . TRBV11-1 TGTGCCAGCAGCCCGAGGACTAGCGGGTACTACAATGAGCAGTTCTTC CASSPRTSGYYNEQFF
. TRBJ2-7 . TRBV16 TGTGCCAGCAGCCACGGGAGCTCCTACGAGCAGTACTTC CASSHGSSYEQYF
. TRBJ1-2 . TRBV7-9 TGTGCCAGCAGCTTTCGGGACGTAGACCACTATGGCTACACCTTC CASSFRDVDHYGYTF
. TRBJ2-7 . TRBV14 TGTGCCAGCAGCGACTCCTACGAGCAGTACTTC CASSDSYEQYF
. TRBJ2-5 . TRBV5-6 TGTGCCAGCAGCGAGTGGGGTGCAGAGACCCAGTACTTC CASSEWGAETQYF
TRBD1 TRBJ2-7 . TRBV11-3 TGTGCCAGCAGCTTGGGACAGGGGTTGGACGAGCAGTACTTC CASSLGQGLDEQYF
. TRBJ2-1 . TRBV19 TGTGCCAGTAGTAGACAGAACTACAATGAGCAGTTCTTC CASSRQNYNEQFF
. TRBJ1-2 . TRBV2 TGTGCCAGCAGTGAAGATAATCTAATCAGTGGCTACACCTTC CASSEDNLISGYTF
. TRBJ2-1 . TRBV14 TGTGCCAGCAGCTACGGCCGTGCCCTGTACAATGAGCAGTTCTTC CASSYGRALYNEQFF
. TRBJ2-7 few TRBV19 TGTGCCAGTTCCGACAGTTCCGGCTCCTACGAGCAGTACTTC CASSDSSGSYEQYF
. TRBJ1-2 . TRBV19 TGTGCCAGTAGCTATCCGGAGGGTAACTATGGCTACACCTTC CASSYPEGNYGYTF
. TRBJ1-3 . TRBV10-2 TGCGCCAGCAGTGAGCCGGGACCTGGAAACACCATATATTTT CASSEPGPGNTIYF
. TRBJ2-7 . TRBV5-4 TGTGCCAGCAGCACCACCCACCCGGGGTTGTTCGAGCAGTACTTC CASSTTHPGLFEQYF
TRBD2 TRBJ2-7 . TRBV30 TGTGCGATGGAGGGCCCCGGGGGAGCCGGGACTAGGGTCTACGAGCAGTACTTC CAMEGPGGAGTRVYEQYF
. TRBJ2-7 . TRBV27 TGTGCCAGCAGTTTATCTTTCGGCGTAAAAACCTACGAGCAGTACTTC CASSLSFGVKTYEQYF
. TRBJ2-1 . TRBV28 TGTGCCAGCAGTTTGGCCGGAGACAATGAGCAGTTCTTC CASSLAGDNEQFF
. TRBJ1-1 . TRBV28 TGTGCCAGCAGGACCGGACGTGTTGCTGAAGCTTTCTTT CASRTGRVAEAFF